This TCR beta chain was retrieved from a study of shared clonotypes between healthy human individuals. V lost 5 bases and J lost 4, with 17 bases in between. CDR1 is PRHDT, CDR2 FYEKMQ, per germline (reference sequence). CDR3 length equals 16 residues. Deep-level settings were used for running the assay. Several immunoSEQ plates received, in even portions, the genomic DNA of each subset. The assay was immunoSEQ multiplex PCR, and TCRdb's table has in-frame clones only and misses some. The sample lists about 2.3 million clones; around 90% were seen once. Recent acute infections and vaccinations were absent in the healthy HIV-negative adult donors.

The source is a man aged 18 to 30 in good health. Some clones in this sample may be carry-over from other donors' samples. The chain has TRBV13 and TRBJ2-2, with D perhaps matching TRBD2 (6 bases). The sequenced material came from naive CD4+ T cells from PBMCs. Subset given: CD45RA+ positively selected. The CDR3: CASSKRTTSTTGELFF. As DNA, the CDR3 is TGTGCCAGCAGCAAACGGACTACCTCGACCACCGGGGAGCTGTTTTTT.